This T cell receptor (beta chain) appears in the sequencing data of a study of T cell responses to AZD1222 COVID-19 vaccine. Researchers grouped second doses given at about 4 or about 12 weeks into one pool. Of note for this clone: Its specificity is not known.

Overall study results and limits: Females outnumbered males among donors, who were mostly white British; clonal diversity was possibly underestimated.

Germline CDR1 and CDR2: SGHTA and FQGNSA. Trimming cost V 1 base and J 6 bases; bases outside gene matches: 6. This CDR3 has 15 residues. Sequencing used immunoSEQ multiplex PCR; TCRdb keeps in-frame clones, though not all of them. The repertoire consists of 85,000 to 130,000 clones, with 90% occurring once and the leading ten covering less than 10%. The sequence was obtained from an adult who received the AZD1222 COVID-19 vaccine. The sample in question was peripheral blood, obtained 28 days after the second AZD1222 dose. This chain links TRBV7-2 with TRBJ2-7; 10 nucleotides align to TRBD2. In DNA, the CDR3 is TGTGCCAGCAGCTTAGACACAGCGGGGGGGCGCGAGCAGTACTTC. Translation gives CASSLDTAGGREQYF.